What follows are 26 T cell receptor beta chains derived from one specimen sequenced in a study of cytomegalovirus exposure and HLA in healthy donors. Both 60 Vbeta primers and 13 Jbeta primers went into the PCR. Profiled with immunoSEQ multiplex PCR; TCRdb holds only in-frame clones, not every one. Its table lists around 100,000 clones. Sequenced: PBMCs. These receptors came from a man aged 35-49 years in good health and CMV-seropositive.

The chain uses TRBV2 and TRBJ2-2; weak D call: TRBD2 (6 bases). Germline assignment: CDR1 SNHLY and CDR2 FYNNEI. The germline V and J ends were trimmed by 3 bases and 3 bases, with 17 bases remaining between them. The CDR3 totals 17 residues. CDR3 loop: CASSDGGIDSYTGELFF. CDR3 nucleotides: TGTGCCAGCAGTGATGGGGGGATTGACAGCTACACCGGGGAGCTGTTTTTT.

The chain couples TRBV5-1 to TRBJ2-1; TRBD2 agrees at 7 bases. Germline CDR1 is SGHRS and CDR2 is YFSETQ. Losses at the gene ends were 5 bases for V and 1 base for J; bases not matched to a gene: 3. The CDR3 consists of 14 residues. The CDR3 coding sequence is TGCGCCAGCAGAGCGGGACGGTCCTACAATGAGCAGTTCTTC. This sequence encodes CASRAGRSYNEQFF.

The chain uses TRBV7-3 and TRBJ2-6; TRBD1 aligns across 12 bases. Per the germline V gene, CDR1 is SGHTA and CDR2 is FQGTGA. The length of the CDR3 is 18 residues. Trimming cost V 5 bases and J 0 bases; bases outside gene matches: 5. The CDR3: CASSPGTGGRSGANVLTF. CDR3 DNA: TGTGCCAGCAGCCCCGGGACAGGGGGCCGCTCTGGGGCCAACGTCCTGACTTTC.

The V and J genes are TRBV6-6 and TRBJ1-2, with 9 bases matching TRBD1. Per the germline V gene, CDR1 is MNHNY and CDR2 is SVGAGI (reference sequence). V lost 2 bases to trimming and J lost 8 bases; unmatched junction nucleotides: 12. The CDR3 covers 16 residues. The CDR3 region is CASSYPRDRAIGGYTF. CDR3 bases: TGTGCCAGCAGTTACCCCCGGGACAGGGCTATCGGGGGCTACACCTTC.

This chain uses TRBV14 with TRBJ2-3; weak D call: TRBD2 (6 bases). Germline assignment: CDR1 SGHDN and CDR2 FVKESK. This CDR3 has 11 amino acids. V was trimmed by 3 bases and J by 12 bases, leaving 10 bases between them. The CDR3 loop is CASSQEGYQYF. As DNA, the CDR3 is TGTGCCAGCAGCCAGGAGGGGTACCAGTATTTT.

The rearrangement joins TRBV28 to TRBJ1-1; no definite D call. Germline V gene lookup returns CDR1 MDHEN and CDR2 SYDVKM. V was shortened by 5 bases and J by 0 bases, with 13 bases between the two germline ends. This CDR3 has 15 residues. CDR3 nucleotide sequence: TGTGCCAGCAGTATCCCGGGAGCCCTGAACACTGAAGCTTTCTTT. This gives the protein CASSIPGALNTEAFF.

CDR3 loop: CASSTTTGGYEKLFF. CDR3 sequence (DNA): TGTGCCAGCAGCACGACGACAGGGGGCTATGAAAAACTGTTTTTT. The chain employs TRBV9 and TRBJ1-4, with 10 bases aligning to TRBD1. Germline V gives CDR1 SGDLS, CDR2 YYNGEE. The CDR3 runs 15 residues. The trim removed 4 bases at V and 6 bases at J, leaving 6 bases unmatched.

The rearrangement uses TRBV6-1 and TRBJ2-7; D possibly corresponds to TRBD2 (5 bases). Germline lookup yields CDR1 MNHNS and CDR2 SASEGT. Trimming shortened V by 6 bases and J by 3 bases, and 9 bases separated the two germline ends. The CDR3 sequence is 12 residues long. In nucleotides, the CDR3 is TGTGCCAGCAGCGTAGAGGGCTACGAGCAGTACTTC. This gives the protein CASSVEGYEQYF.

CDR3 amino acids: CASASGLAGENEQFF. DNA for the CDR3: TGTGCCAGCGCCTCGGGACTAGCGGGGGAAAATGAGCAGTTCTTC. The V and J genes are TRBV27 and TRBJ2-1; 14 nucleotides agree with TRBD2. Trimming at V came to 8 bases and at J to 7 bases, leaving 7 bases not matched to a gene. Germline CDR1 MNHEY, CDR2 SMNVEV (reference sequence). The CDR3 totals 15 residues.

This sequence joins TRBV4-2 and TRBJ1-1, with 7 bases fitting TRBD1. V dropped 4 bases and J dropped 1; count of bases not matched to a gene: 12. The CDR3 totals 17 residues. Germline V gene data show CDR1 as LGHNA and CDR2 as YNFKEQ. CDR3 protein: CASSLGGRGSTNTEAFF. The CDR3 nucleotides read TGTGCCAGCAGCCTAGGGGGCCGGGGTTCTACGAACACTGAAGCTTTCTTT.

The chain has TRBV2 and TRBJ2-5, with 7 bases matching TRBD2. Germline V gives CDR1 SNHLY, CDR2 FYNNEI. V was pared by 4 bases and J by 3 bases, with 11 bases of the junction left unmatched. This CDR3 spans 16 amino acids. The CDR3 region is CASSGKRSLAEETQYF. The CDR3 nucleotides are TGTGCCAGCAGTGGCAAAAGAAGCCTAGCGGAAGAGACCCAGTACTTC.

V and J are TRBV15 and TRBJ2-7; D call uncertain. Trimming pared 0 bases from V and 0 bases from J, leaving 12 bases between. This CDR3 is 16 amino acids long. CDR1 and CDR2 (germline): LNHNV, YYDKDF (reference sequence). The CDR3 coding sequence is TGTGCCACCAGCAGAGATCTTTGGGCCGGCTCCTACGAGCAGTACTTC. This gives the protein CATSRDLWAGSYEQYF.

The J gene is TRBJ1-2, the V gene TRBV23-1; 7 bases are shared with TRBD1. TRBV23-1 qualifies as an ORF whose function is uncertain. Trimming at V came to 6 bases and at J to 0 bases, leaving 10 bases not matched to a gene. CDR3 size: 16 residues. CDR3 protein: CASSRDRATSNYGYTF. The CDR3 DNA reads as TGCGCCAGCAGCCGGGACAGAGCCACTTCTAACTATGGCTACACCTTC.

The CDR3 here is CASSPLAGIKPNYGYTF. The CDR3 DNA sequence: TGTGCCAGCAGCCCATTGGCAGGGATAAAACCTAACTATGGCTACACCTTC. This sequence joins TRBV5-5 and TRBJ1-2, with a weak D call TRBD1 (5 bases). CDR1 and CDR2 (germline): SGHKS, YYEKEE (reference sequence). Trimming left V 4 bases short and J 0 bases short, with 19 bases between. This CDR3 spans 17 amino acids.

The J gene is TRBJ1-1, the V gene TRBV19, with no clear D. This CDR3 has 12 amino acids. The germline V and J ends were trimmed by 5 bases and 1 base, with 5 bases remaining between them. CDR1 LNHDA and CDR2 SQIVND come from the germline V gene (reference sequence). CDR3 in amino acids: CASSLRNTEAFF. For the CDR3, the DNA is TGTGCCAGTAGTCTAAGGAACACTGAAGCTTTCTTT.

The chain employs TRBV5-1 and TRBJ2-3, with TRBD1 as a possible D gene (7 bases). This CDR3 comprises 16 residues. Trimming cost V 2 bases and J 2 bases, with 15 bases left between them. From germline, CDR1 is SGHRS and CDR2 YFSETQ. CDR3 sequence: CASSLGGGTTTDTQYF. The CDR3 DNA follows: TGCGCCAGCAGCTTAGGGGGCGGGACGACCACAGATACGCAGTATTTT.

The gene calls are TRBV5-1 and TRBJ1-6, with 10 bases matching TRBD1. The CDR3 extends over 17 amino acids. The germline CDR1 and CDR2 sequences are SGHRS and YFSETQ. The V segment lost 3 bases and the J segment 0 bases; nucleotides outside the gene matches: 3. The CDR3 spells CASSSGDRGSYNSPLHF. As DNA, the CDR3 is TGCGCCAGCAGCTCTGGGGACAGGGGCTCCTATAATTCACCCCTCCACTTT.

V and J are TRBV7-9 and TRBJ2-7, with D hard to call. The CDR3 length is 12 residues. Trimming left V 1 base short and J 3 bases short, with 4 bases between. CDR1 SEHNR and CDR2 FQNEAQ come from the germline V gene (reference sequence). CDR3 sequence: CASSLGSYEQYF. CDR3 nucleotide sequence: TGTGCCAGCAGCTTAGGTAGCTACGAGCAGTACTTC.

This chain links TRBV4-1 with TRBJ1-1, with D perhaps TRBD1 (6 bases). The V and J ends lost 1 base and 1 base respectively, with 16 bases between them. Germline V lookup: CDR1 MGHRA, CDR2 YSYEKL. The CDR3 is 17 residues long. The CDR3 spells CASSQGAWAGANTEAFF. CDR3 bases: TGCGCCAGCAGCCAAGGGGCATGGGCAGGGGCGAACACTGAAGCTTTCTTT.

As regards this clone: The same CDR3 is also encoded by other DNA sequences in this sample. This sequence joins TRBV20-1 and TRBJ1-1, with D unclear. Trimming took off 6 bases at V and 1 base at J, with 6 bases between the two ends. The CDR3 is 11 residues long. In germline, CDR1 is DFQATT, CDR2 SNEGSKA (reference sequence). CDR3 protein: CSARQNTEAFF. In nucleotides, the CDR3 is TGCAGTGCCCGACAGAACACTGAAGCTTTCTTT.

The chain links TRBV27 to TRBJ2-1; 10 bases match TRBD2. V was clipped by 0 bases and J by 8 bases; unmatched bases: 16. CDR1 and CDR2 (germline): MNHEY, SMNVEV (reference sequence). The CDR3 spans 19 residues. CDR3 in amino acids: CASSLSGTTSGTYRHEQFF. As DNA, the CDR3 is TGTGCCAGCAGTTTATCCGGTACAACTAGCGGGACCTATAGGCATGAGCAGTTCTTC.

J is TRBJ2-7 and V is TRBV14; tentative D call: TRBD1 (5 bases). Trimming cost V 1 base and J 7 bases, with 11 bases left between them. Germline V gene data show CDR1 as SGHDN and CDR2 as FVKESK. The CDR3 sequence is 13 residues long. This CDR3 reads CASSQVRAEEQYF. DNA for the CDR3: TGTGCCAGCAGCCAAGTCAGGGCGGAGGAGCAGTACTTC.

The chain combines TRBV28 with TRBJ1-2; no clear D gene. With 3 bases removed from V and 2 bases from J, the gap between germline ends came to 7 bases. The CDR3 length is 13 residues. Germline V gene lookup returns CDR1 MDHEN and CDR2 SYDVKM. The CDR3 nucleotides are TGTGCCAGCAGTTTTTCACAGAACTATGGCTACACCTTC. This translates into CASSFSQNYGYTF.

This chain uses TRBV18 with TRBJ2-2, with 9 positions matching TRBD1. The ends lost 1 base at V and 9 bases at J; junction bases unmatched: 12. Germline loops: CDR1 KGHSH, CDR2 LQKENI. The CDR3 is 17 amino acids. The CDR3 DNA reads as TGTGCCAGCTCACCACGGTTGTGGGACAGGGCCGCTCGGGAGCTGTTTTTT. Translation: CASSPRLWDRAARELFF.

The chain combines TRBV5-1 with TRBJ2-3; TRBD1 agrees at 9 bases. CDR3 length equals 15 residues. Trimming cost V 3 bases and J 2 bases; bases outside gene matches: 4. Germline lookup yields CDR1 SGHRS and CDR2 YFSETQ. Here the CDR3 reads CASSSGQGLTDTQYF. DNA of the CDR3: TGCGCCAGCAGCTCGGGACAGGGACTCACAGATACGCAGTATTTT. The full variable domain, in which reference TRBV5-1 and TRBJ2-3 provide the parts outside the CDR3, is KAGVTQTPRYLIKTRGQQVTLSCSPISGHRSVSWYQQTPGQGLQFLFEYFSETQRNKGNFPGRFSGRQFSNSRSEMNVSTLELGDSALYLCASSSGQGLTDTQYFGPGTRLTVL.

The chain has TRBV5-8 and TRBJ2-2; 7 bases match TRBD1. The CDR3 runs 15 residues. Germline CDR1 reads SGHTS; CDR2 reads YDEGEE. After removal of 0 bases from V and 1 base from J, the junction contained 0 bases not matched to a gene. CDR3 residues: CASSLGQGNTGELFF. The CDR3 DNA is TGTGCCAGCAGCTTGGGACAGGGGAACACCGGGGAGCTGTTTTTT.